The entry below gives a single T cell receptor (beta chain) sequence along with its context. What it recognizes is unknown. Preparation of the TCRbeta library used unique molecular identifiers. From the PCR reads, TCRdb called clonotypes with MiXCR, one entry per CDR3 protein. The repertoire holds hundreds of thousands of distinct CDR3 sequences, over 10% seen once, with around 0.8% in the top ten. The sample comes from a study of T-cell reconstitution after alpha-beta-depleted transplantation in children. Study findings and constraints: Approximately two months post-transplant, alpha-beta T cells reportedly originated from several hundred expanded graft clones. A year had passed since transplant, and T-cell counts and diversity by then came mostly from newly produced T cells.

CDR1 and CDR2 (germline): SNHLY, FYNNEI. The germline V and J ends were trimmed by 2 bases and 7 bases, with 11 bases remaining between them. The length of the CDR3 is 14 residues. This receptor was obtained from a girl aged 2 to 9 with congenital amegakaryocytic thrombocytopenia, due to receive a stem cell transplant. This chain connects TRBV2 to TRBJ1-4; the D gene is possibly TRBD1 (5 bases). The material sequenced was PBMCs, taken before TCRalphabeta/CD19-depleted stem cell transplant. The CDR3 sequence: CASSERGNVEKLFF. CDR3 bases: TGTGCCAGCAGTGAACGGGGCAACGTTGAAAAACTGTTTTTT.